The next 12 T cell receptor beta chains were all read from a single sample in a study of shared clonotypes between healthy human individuals. Method: immunoSEQ multiplex PCR; TCRdb's copy keeps in-frame clones and lacks some. The sample shows about 590,000 clones, just under 97% of them seen only once. In the naive CD8 group, cells lacked CD45RO and were positively selected for CCR7, so terminally differentiated effector memory CD45RA+ cells were left out. The material sequenced was naive CD8+ T cells sorted from blood. These receptors originate from a woman aged 25 to 45 in good health.

V is TRBV7-9 and J is TRBJ1-1; D is ambiguous. CDR3 size: 15 residues. CDR1 SEHNR and CDR2 FQNEAQ come from the germline V gene (reference sequence). V lost 4 bases, J lost 6 bases, and 18 bases lay in between. Here the CDR3 DNA reads TGTGCCAGCAGCTCTAATCGCGTCGGGCCCGCTGAAGCTTTCTTT. This sequence encodes CASSSNRVGPAEAFF.

The sample holds one count of this clone. This chain joins TRBV6-6 and TRBJ2-7; 8 bases match TRBD1. This CDR3 is built from 15 residues. The V gene's germline CDR1 is MNHNY and CDR2 SVGAGI (reference sequence). The V and J ends lost 4 bases and 2 bases, in that order; junction bases with no gene match: 7. CDR3 DNA sequence: TGTGCCAGCAGTTCCCACGGGACAGGCGCCTACGAGCAGTACTTC. It specifies CASSSHGTGAYEQYF.

This chain joins TRBV4-2 and TRBJ1-2, with 7 bases lining up with TRBD1. J lost 5 bases, V lost 4 bases, and 7 bases had no gene match. Germline CDR1 is LGHNA and CDR2 is YNFKEQ. CDR3 length equals 14 residues. CDR3 amino acids: CASSPSGTAYGYTF. CDR3 sequence (DNA): TGTGCCAGCAGCCCGTCCGGGACAGCATATGGCTACACCTTC.

J is TRBJ1-4 and V is TRBV5-1, with D hard to call. The V gene lost 5 bases and the J gene lost 8 bases, with 16 bases spanning the gap. Germline CDR1 reads SGHRS; CDR2 reads YFSETQ. This CDR3 is built from 14 residues. The CDR3 coding sequence is TGCGCCAGCAGAGTTCGGCATCTAATCGAAAAACTGTTTTTT. This encodes CASRVRHLIEKLFF.

The chain employs TRBV4-2 and TRBJ2-4, with D possibly called TRBD1 or TRBD2 (5 bases each). V lost 0 bases and J lost 8, with 20 bases in between. The CDR3 is made up of 17 amino acids. Germline assignment: CDR1 LGHNA and CDR2 YNFKEQ. This CDR3 reads CASSQDFTSGREDIQYF. Here the CDR3 DNA reads TGTGCCAGCAGCCAAGATTTCACCTCGGGACGAGAGGACATTCAGTACTTC.

CDR3 sequence (DNA): TGTGCCAGCAGCTTACCGGTGGGGGGGTTTCCCGGGGAGCTGTTTTTT. It is translated as CASSLPVGGFPGELFF. The rearrangement joins TRBV11-2 to TRBJ2-2, with TRBD2 matching 7 bases. Germline V gives CDR1 SGHAT, CDR2 FQNNGV. The V gene end was trimmed by 2 bases and the J gene end by 6 bases; junction bases not matched to a gene: 9. The CDR3 runs 16 residues.

A few counts support this clone. This chain uses TRBV7-8 with TRBJ1-5; no firm D call. Deletions cut 0 bases from V and 6 bases from J, with 15 bases between. Germline values: CDR1 SGHVS, CDR2 FQNEAQ. There are 16 residues in the CDR3. Written as DNA, the CDR3 is TGTGCCAGCAGCTTAGCGGGGAGTACGAGCTCTCAGCCCCAGCATTTT. Its translation is CASSLAGSTSSQPQHF.

V usage is TRBV7-2 and J usage is TRBJ1-3; D not certain. Germline V gene data show CDR1 as SGHTA and CDR2 as FQGNSA. This CDR3 is built from 14 residues. The V end lost 1 base, the J end lost 0 bases, and 4 bases lay between the germline ends. As DNA, the CDR3 is TGTGCCAGCAGCTTAGTCCCCTCTGGAAACACCATATATTTT. It translates to CASSLVPSGNTIYF.

This clone was recorded only once. The genes are TRBV27 and TRBJ1-1, with a tentative D call TRBD1 (5 bases). The CDR3 length is 19 residues. The germline V gene has CDR1 MNHEY and CDR2 SMNVEV (reference sequence). V lost 0 bases and J 5 bases, leaving 25 bases between the germline ends. The CDR3: CASSLSPFRTQGWITEAFF. For the CDR3, the DNA is TGTGCCAGCAGTTTATCACCTTTCCGAACCCAGGGTTGGATTACTGAAGCTTTCTTT.

The rearrangement uses TRBV7-2 and TRBJ1-2; D not certain. Germline values: CDR1 SGHTA, CDR2 FQGNSA. The V and J ends lost 5 bases and 2 bases respectively, with 12 bases between them. The CDR3 extends over 14 amino acids. CDR3 sequence (DNA): TGTGCCAGCAGCCCTCGGACTAAGAACTATGGCTACACCTTC. Translating gives CASSPRTKNYGYTF.

This clone was seen only once. The chain joins TRBV28 to TRBJ2-3, with D unresolved. Trimming cost V 6 bases and J 0 bases, with 10 bases left between them. The germline gives CDR1 MDHEN, CDR2 SYDVKM. There are 14 residues in the CDR3. CDR3 loop: CASRGPSSTDTQYF. CDR3 sequence (DNA): TGTGCCAGCAGAGGGCCCTCGAGCACAGATACGCAGTATTTT.

The chain couples TRBV5-6 to TRBJ2-1, with a possible D match to TRBD2 (5 bases). This CDR3 spans 14 amino acids. Looked up from germline, CDR1 is SGHDT and CDR2 is YYEEEE. V gave up 0 bases and J gave up 2 bases, with 6 bases separating them. The DNA of the CDR3 is TGTGCCAGCAGCTTGGTCGGGACCTACAATGAGCAGTTCTTC. Protein sequence: CASSLVGTYNEQFF.